The 30 T cell receptor beta chains listed next were all sequenced from one sample in a study of monozygotic twins with inflammatory bowel disease (dated by TCRdb to about 2019). Libraries were prepared through 5' RACE. Sequencing used an Illumina HiSeq 2500. TCRdb reprocessed the reads into one record per CDR3 protein sequence, lacking DNA. The sample's table covers some 450,000 distinct CDR3 sequences. The ten largest clonotypes hold about 2.6% of the sample. Source material: blood. Every receptor here comes from a human donor with ulcerative colitis or Crohn's disease, or a healthy co-twin of an affected twin (not recorded which).

The CDR3: CASRPITTYEQYF. V and J are TRBV5-1 and TRBJ2-7. The CDR3 has 13 amino acids. The germline V gene encodes CDR1 SGHRS and CDR2 YFSETQ.

The J gene is TRBJ2-2, the V gene TRBV11-2; the D call of TRBD1 rests on TCRdb alone, since no DNA is present to check it. Germline V gives CDR1 SGHAT, CDR2 FQNNGV. The CDR3 extends over 14 amino acids. CDR3 residues: CASSPPRGIGELFF.

This chain uses TRBV6-5 with TRBJ2-5; the TCRdb call, TRBD2, lacks DNA for checking. This CDR3 region has 16 residues. In germline, CDR1 is MNHEY, CDR2 SVGAGI. CDR3 sequence: CASSYSTAVNQETQYF.

The CDR3: CASSLVVGMATGELFF. The V gene is TRBV5-1, the J gene TRBJ2-2; with no DNA, the TCRdb D assignment of TRBD2 cannot be verified. The CDR3 contains 16 residues. Per the germline V gene, CDR1 is SGHRS and CDR2 is YFSETQ.

This chain links TRBV20-1 with TRBJ1-1; TCRdb indicates TRBD1, and absent DNA this call remains unverified. Germline V gene lookup returns CDR1 DFQATT and CDR2 SNEGSKA (reference sequence). There are 13 residues in the CDR3. The CDR3 sequence is CSATGEMNTEAFF.

This chain uses TRBV6-5 with TRBJ2-7; TCRdb's assignment of TRBD1 cannot be checked, as there is no DNA. CDR3 length: 16 residues. From germline, CDR1 is MNHEY and CDR2 SVGAGI. CDR3 in amino acids: CASSLQGTFLSYEQYF.

The chain is built from TRBV7-2 and TRBJ2-7; TCRdb returns TRBD1, unconfirmable since there is no DNA. From germline, CDR1 is SGHTA and CDR2 FQGNSA. The CDR3 spans 14 residues. CDR3 loop: CASSFRDRTYEQYF.

The chain links TRBV4-1 to TRBJ2-1; the D call from TCRdb, TRBD2, cannot be confirmed without DNA. Per the germline V gene, CDR1 is MGHRA and CDR2 is YSYEKL. This CDR3 comprises 15 residues. The CDR3 is CASSQDAGGLDEQFF.

The V gene is TRBV4-1, the J gene TRBJ1-6. Germline V gene sequence: CDR1 MGHRA, CDR2 YSYEKL. The CDR3 length is 13 residues. CDR3 protein: CASSQEQNSPLHF.

This chain links TRBV30 with TRBJ2-7; absent DNA, TCRdb's TRBD1 call cannot be checked. Germline CDR1 and CDR2: GTSNPN and SVGIG (reference sequence). The length of the CDR3 is 14 residues. CDR3 region: CAWRESGAVNEQYF.

The gene calls are TRBV7-9 and TRBJ1-1. The CDR3 is 14 residues long. CDR1 is SEHNR, CDR2 FQNEAQ, per germline (reference sequence). CDR3 protein: CASSPPGLNTEAFF.

The chain combines TRBV9 with TRBJ1-1. The CDR3 extends over 14 amino acids. Germline-derived CDR1 and CDR2 are SGDLS and YYNGEE. The CDR3 loop is CASSVGGGGTEAFF.

This chain links TRBV5-4 with TRBJ2-5; without DNA, the TCRdb call of TRBD1 cannot be checked. Germline V gene data show CDR1 as SGHNT and CDR2 as YYREEE (reference sequence). The CDR3 spans 16 residues. Here the CDR3 reads CASSLTGIQTGETQYF.

The rearrangement joins TRBV11-2 to TRBJ2-3; TCRdb indicates TRBD2, and absent DNA this call remains unverified. The CDR3 spans 19 residues. Per the germline V gene, CDR1 is SGHAT and CDR2 is FQNNGV. CDR3: CASSYPGLTSGSATDTQYF. The full variable domain, its missing parts supplied by reference TRBV11-2 and TRBJ2-3, is EAGVAQSPRYKIIEKRQSVAFWCNPISGHATLYWYQQILGQGPKLLIQFQNNGVVDDSQLPKDRFSAERLKGVDSTLKIQPAKLEDSAVYLCASSYPGLTSGSATDTQYFGPGTRLTVL.

This chain links TRBV7-2 with TRBJ1-1. This CDR3 is built from 12 residues. Germline V gene data show CDR1 as SGHTA and CDR2 as FQGNSA. CDR3 loop: CASTYYSTEAFF.

V is TRBV29-1 and J is TRBJ2-3; checking the TCRdb D call of TRBD1 is not possible without DNA. Germline assignment: CDR1 SQVTM and CDR2 ANQGSEA. This CDR3 contains 11 residues. This chain's CDR3 is CSVLPLDTQYF.

The chain recombines TRBV15 with TRBJ2-5. Germline lookup yields CDR1 LNHNV and CDR2 YYDKDF (reference sequence). The CDR3 spans 12 residues. The CDR3 region is CATSRDRQTQYF.

The chain employs TRBV29-1 and TRBJ2-3; TCRdb picks TRBD1, but there is no DNA to check that call. The CDR3 is 13 residues long. Germline CDR1 reads SQVTM; CDR2 reads ANQGSEA. CDR3 residues: CSVGRTDTDTQYF.

The V and J genes are TRBV30 and TRBJ2-3; with no DNA, the TCRdb D assignment of TRBD1 cannot be verified. Germline V gene data show CDR1 as GTSNPN and CDR2 as SVGIG (reference sequence). The CDR3 spans 15 residues. The chain's CDR3 is CAWSVGQSSTDTQYF.

The chain combines TRBV24-1 with TRBJ2-1. There are 13 residues in the CDR3. CDR1 is KGHDR, CDR2 SFDVKD, per germline. CDR3 residues: CATGRPTLDEQFF.

The chain has TRBV5-1 and TRBJ2-1; TCRdb indicates TRBD1, and absent DNA this call remains unverified. Germline V gene sequence: CDR1 SGHRS, CDR2 YFSETQ. The CDR3 length is 16 residues. CDR3 residues: CASSLPGAVNYNEQFF. Filled out from reference TRBV5-1 and TRBJ2-1, the complete variable domain reads KAGVTQTPRYLIKTRGQQVTLSCSPISGHRSVSWYQQTPGQGLQFLFEYFSETQRNKGNFPGRFSGRQFSNSRSEMNVSTLELGDSALYLCASSLPGAVNYNEQFFGPGTRLTVL.

The gene calls are TRBV12-3 or TRBV12-4 and TRBJ2-1; TCRdb's D gene call, TRBD2, goes unchecked for lack of DNA. This CDR3 has 16 residues. The CDR3 loop is CASSSPRLAGRSEQFF.

V and J are TRBV10-3 and TRBJ2-2. CDR3 length: 15 amino acids. CDR1 and CDR2 from the germline V gene are ENHRY and SYGVKD. The CDR3 is CAISEVGLNTGELFF.

This sequence joins TRBV4-1 and TRBJ2-1; TCRdb reports TRBD1, a call that lacks DNA to check it against. CDR1 is MGHRA, CDR2 YSYEKL, per germline. This CDR3 is built from 17 residues. This CDR3 is CASSQGRDRASYNEQFF.

The chain employs TRBV29-1 and TRBJ2-1; TCRdb indicates TRBD2, and absent DNA this call remains unverified. Germline V gene sequence: CDR1 SQVTM, CDR2 ANQGSEA. CDR3 length: 15 residues. CDR3 sequence reads: CSVDNGRELAGEQFF.

J is TRBJ2-1 and V is TRBV6-2 or TRBV6-3; lacking DNA, the TRBD2 call made by TCRdb goes unchecked. Per the germline V gene, CDR1 is MNHEY and CDR2 is SVGEGT. The CDR3 length is 14 residues. The CDR3 reads CASSYLAGEGEQFF.

The rearrangement uses TRBV11-2 and TRBJ2-3; TCRdb reports TRBD2, a call that lacks DNA to check it against. Germline CDR1 is SGHAT and CDR2 is FQNNGV. This CDR3 contains 18 residues. CDR3 sequence: CASSLVGSASGGRDTQYF.

The chain recombines TRBV7-9 with TRBJ2-1; the D gene TCRdb calls, TRBD2, cannot be checked with no DNA. The CDR3 runs 17 residues. Germline CDR1 is SEHNR and CDR2 is FQNEAQ (reference sequence). The CDR3 sequence is CASSSLAGLSSYNEQFF.

The chain joins TRBV20-1 to TRBJ2-7; TCRdb picks TRBD2, but there is no DNA to check that call. CDR1 and CDR2 (germline): DFQATT, SNEGSKA (reference sequence). The CDR3 extends over 14 amino acids. CDR3 sequence reads: CSAPRTSGSDEQYF.

This chain uses TRBV7-3 with TRBJ1-2; checking the TCRdb D call of TRBD1 is not possible without DNA. The CDR3 extends over 14 amino acids. Germline V gene sequence: CDR1 SGHTA, CDR2 FQGTGA. CDR3 sequence reads: CASSSGGLLSGYTF. The entire variable domain, with the rest obtained from reference TRBV7-3 and TRBJ1-2, is as follows: GAGVSQTPSNKVTEKGKYVELRCDPISGHTALYWYRQSLGQGPEFLIYFQGTGAADDSGLPNDRFFAVRPEGSVSTLKIQRTERGDSAVYLCASSSGGLLSGYTFGSGTRLTVV.